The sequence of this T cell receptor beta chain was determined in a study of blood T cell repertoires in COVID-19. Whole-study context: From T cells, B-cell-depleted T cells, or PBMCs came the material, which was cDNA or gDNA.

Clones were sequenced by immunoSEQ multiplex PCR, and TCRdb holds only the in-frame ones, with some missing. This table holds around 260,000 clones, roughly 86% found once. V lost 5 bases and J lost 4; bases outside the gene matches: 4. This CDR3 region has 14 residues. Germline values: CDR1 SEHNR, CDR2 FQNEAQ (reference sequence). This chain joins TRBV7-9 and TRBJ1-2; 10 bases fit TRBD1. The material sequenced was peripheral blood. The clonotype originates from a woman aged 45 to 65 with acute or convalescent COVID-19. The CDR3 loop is CASSPTGGGYGYTF. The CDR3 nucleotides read TGTGCCAGCAGCCCGACAGGGGGCGGCTATGGCTACACCTTC.